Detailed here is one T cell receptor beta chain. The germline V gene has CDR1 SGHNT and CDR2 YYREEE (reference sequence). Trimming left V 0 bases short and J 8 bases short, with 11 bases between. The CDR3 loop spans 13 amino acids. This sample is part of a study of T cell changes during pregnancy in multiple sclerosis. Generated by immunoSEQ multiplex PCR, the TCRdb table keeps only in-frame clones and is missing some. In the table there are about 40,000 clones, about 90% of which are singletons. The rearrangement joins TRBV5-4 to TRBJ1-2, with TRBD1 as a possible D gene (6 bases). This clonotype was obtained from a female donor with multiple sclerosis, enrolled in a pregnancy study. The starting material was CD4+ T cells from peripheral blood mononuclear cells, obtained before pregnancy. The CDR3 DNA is TGTGCCAGCAGCTTGGTACAGGGTGACGGCTACACCTTC. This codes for CASSLVQGDGYTF.